Presented here are 24 T cell receptor beta chains from one specimen sequenced in a study of CD4+ T cells in melanoma. Assay used: immunoSEQ multiplex PCR; TCRdb lists only in-frame clones, some missing. Here the sample spans about 10,000 clones, less than 75% being singletons. The sample taken for sequencing was cells from a culture (not recorded whether cultured in vitro). These receptor sequences come from a human donor with melanoma.

This clone was observed a handful of times. The rearrangement links TRBV4-1 to TRBJ2-2, with 8 bases aligning to TRBD1. Trimming took 3 bases from V and 5 from J; bases not matched to a gene: 8. This CDR3 spans 16 amino acids. The germline V gene has CDR1 MGHRA and CDR2 YSYEKL. In nucleotides, the CDR3 is TGCGCCAGCAGCCAGACGACAGGGGCCGGGACCGGGGAGCTGTTTTTT. This translates into CASSQTTGAGTGELFF.

The rearrangement joins TRBV18 to TRBJ2-2; D possibly corresponds to TRBD1 (6 bases). CDR3 length: 15 amino acids. Germline V gene data show CDR1 as KGHSH and CDR2 as LQKENI. Trimming pared 4 bases from V and 0 bases from J, leaving 9 bases between. The CDR3 region has the DNA TGTGCCAGCTCACTTCGGACAGCGAACACCGGGGAGCTGTTTTTT. Residues: CASSLRTANTGELFF.

The J gene is TRBJ1-1, the V gene TRBV9; 9 bases map to TRBD1. Per germline, CDR1 SGDLS and CDR2 YYNGEE. V trimming: 4 bases; J trimming: 0 bases; junction bases outside the gene matches: 4. The CDR3 is 15 amino acids. CDR3 in amino acids: CASSPQGALNTEAFF. The CDR3 nucleotides are TGTGCCAGCAGCCCACAGGGGGCACTGAACACTGAAGCTTTCTTT.

The V gene is TRBV6-5, the J gene TRBJ2-1, with no clear D. Germline CDR1 MNHEY, CDR2 SVGAGI. The CDR3 is made up of 13 amino acids. Trimming shortened V by 7 bases and J by 9 bases, and 16 bases separated the two germline ends. The CDR3 spells CASKLGPSGEQFF. Written as DNA, the CDR3 is TGTGCCAGCAAGTTAGGTCCCTCCGGTGAGCAGTTCTTC.

This clone showed up just a few times. This chain joins TRBV4-1 and TRBJ1-2; D unclear. Looked up from germline, CDR1 is MGHRA and CDR2 is YSYEKL. There are 17 residues in the CDR3. V was trimmed by 0 bases and J by 0 bases, leaving 14 bases between them. The CDR3 nucleotides are TGCGCCAGCAGCCAAGAAGGTCTCGAGGGAACTAACTATGGCTACACCTTC. Translating it yields CASSQEGLEGTNYGYTF.

In this sample, this clone turned up once. The chain has TRBV7-9 and TRBJ1-1; 8 positions match TRBD1. The germline V gene has CDR1 SEHNR and CDR2 FQNEAQ (reference sequence). This CDR3 has 16 amino acids. V lost 5 bases, J lost 5 bases, and 13 bases stayed unmatched. CDR3 loop: CASSRPLGQGRTEAFF. The CDR3 coding sequence is TGTGCCAGCAGCCGTCCCCTAGGACAGGGAAGGACTGAAGCTTTCTTT.

This clone was observed a few times. J is TRBJ1-1 and V is TRBV9; D remains ambiguous. Looked up from germline, CDR1 is SGDLS and CDR2 is YYNGEE. The CDR3 consists of 15 residues. Trimming removed 2 bases from V and 0 bases from J, with 11 bases in between. CDR3 loop: CASSVLGSVNTEAFF. The CDR3 DNA follows: TGTGCCAGCAGCGTTCTCGGATCCGTGAACACTGAAGCTTTCTTT.

The genes are TRBV6-6 and TRBJ2-2; D not certain. Germline values: CDR1 MNHNY, CDR2 SVGAGI (reference sequence). The CDR3 is 13 residues long. V shed 6 bases and J shed 9 bases, with 14 bases lying between them. DNA of the CDR3: TGTGCCAGCAGCCCCCGGGTGAGGCGGGAGCTGTTTTTT. This encodes CASSPRVRRELFF.

This chain links TRBV27 with TRBJ1-4, with a tentative D call TRBD1 (5 bases). Trimming shortened V by 4 bases and J by 7 bases, and 13 bases separated the two germline ends. Germline CDR1 and CDR2: MNHEY and SMNVEV (reference sequence). The CDR3 is 14 amino acids. CDR3 nucleotide sequence: TGTGCCAGCAGTTCCCAGGGATCCCGTGAAAAACTGTTTTTT. Translated, it gives CASSSQGSREKLFF.

The rearrangement uses TRBV5-4 and TRBJ1-2, with 7 bases lining up with TRBD1. V was clipped by 4 bases and J by 5 bases; unmatched bases: 11. The CDR3 extends over 15 amino acids. CDR1 and CDR2 from the germline V gene are SGHNT and YYREEE (reference sequence). The CDR3 coding sequence is TGTGCCAGCAGCGCTAACAGGGGATCGCGATATGGCTACACCTTC. It translates to CASSANRGSRYGYTF.

The chain joins TRBV5-5 to TRBJ2-1, with no clear D. The V end lost 0 bases, the J end lost 4 bases, and 11 bases lay between the germline ends. The CDR3 covers 15 residues. Germline CDR1 and CDR2: SGHKS and YYEKEE (reference sequence). Here the CDR3 DNA reads TGTGCCAGCAGCTTGGAAAGGGCAAGATACAATGAGCAGTTCTTC. Translated: CASSLERARYNEQFF.

J is TRBJ1-2 and V is TRBV15; D uncertain. The V end was cut by 1 base, the J end by 6 bases, with 15 bases between. Germline CDR1 and CDR2: LNHNV and YYDKDF (reference sequence). This CDR3 has 15 amino acids. DNA for the CDR3: TGTGCCACCAGCAGAGGTTCGCAATGGGAGGATGGCTACACCTTC. Encoded protein: CATSRGSQWEDGYTF.

The chain uses TRBV11-2 and TRBJ1-1; TRBD1 is a possible D gene (5 bases). Trimming took 5 bases from V and 4 from J, leaving 14 bases between them. The CDR3 spans 14 residues. The germline V gene encodes CDR1 SGHAT and CDR2 FQNNGV. The CDR3 bases are TGTGCCAGCAGCCCAAGGAAGGGGAGCACTGAAGCTTTCTTT. Translating it yields CASSPRKGSTEAFF.

This clone was counted a few times. The rearrangement uses TRBV6-5 and TRBJ1-2, with a possible D match to TRBD1 (6 bases). V was shortened by 10 bases and J by 8 bases, with 14 bases between the two germline ends. CDR3 size: 11 residues. In germline, CDR1 is MNHEY, CDR2 SVGAGI. The CDR3 here is CATKGDRGYTF. The CDR3, as DNA: TGTGCCACCAAGGGGGATCGAGGCTACACCTTC.

This chain connects TRBV5-1 to TRBJ1-4; D not resolved. Trimming stripped 3 bases from V and 0 bases from J, with 9 bases between. The CDR3 is made up of 15 amino acids. Germline values: CDR1 SGHRS, CDR2 YFSETQ. The CDR3 coding sequence is TGCGCCAGCAGCTATTCGCCTGCAACTAATGAAAAACTGTTTTTT. Its protein product is CASSYSPATNEKLFF.

The chain employs TRBV18 and TRBJ2-6; D is perhaps TRBD2 (6 bases). The germline V and J ends were trimmed by 4 bases and 0 bases, with 7 bases remaining between them. This CDR3 is 15 amino acids long. CDR1 and CDR2 (germline): KGHSH, LQKENI. In nucleotides, the CDR3 is TGTGCCAGCTCACTGGAGGGCTCTGGGGCCAACGTCCTGACTTTC. This sequence encodes CASSLEGSGANVLTF.

This rearrangement joins TRBV6-1 to TRBJ1-4, with a weak D call TRBD1 (5 bases). There are 15 residues in the CDR3. V lost 4 bases to trimming and J lost 7 bases, with 16 bases between them. Germline V gives CDR1 MNHNS, CDR2 SASEGT. The CDR3 loop is CASSAGPGRSEKLFF. Here the CDR3 DNA reads TGTGCCAGCAGTGCAGGGCCCGGTCGGAGTGAAAAACTGTTTTTT.

This clone was seen a few times. The chain couples TRBV19 to TRBJ1-2, with D tentatively TRBD1 (6 bases). The CDR3 runs 14 residues. The V and J ends lost 10 bases and 2 bases respectively, with 17 bases between them. Per the germline V gene, CDR1 is LNHDA and CDR2 is SQIVND (reference sequence). The CDR3 loop is CATHREGGNYGYTF. The CDR3 DNA sequence: TGTGCCACACACAGGGAGGGCGGCAACTATGGCTACACCTTC.

The chain uses TRBV7-3 and TRBJ2-2, with 13 positions matching TRBD2. The CDR3 length is 18 residues. Germline V gene sequence: CDR1 SGHTA, CDR2 FQGTGA. V trimming: 4 bases; J trimming: 0 bases; junction bases outside the gene matches: 5. The DNA of the CDR3 is TGTGCCAGCAGCTCCACTAGCGGGGGGGCCCCGAACACCGGGGAGCTGTTTTTT. This sequence encodes CASSSTSGGAPNTGELFF.

This chain connects TRBV6-5 to TRBJ1-1; D may be TRBD1 (5 bases). The CDR3 runs to 13 residues. Looked up from germline, CDR1 is MNHEY and CDR2 is SVGAGI. V was cut by 6 bases and J by 7 bases, with 15 bases left in between. The CDR3 is CASRPSRASEAFF. CDR3 DNA sequence: TGTGCCAGCAGACCCTCCAGGGCCAGTGAAGCTTTCTTT.

The chain is built from TRBV5-6 and TRBJ2-7, with TRBD2 as a possible D gene (5 bases). CDR1 is SGHDT and CDR2 is YYEEEE in the germline V gene. The V gene lost 1 base and the J gene lost 7 bases, with 27 bases spanning the gap. CDR3 length: 18 amino acids. The DNA for the CDR3 is TGTGCCAGCAGCTTGTACGCTCTCCGTCGACGCGACTACGTGGAGCAGTACTTC. It yields the protein CASSLYALRRRDYVEQYF. Together with reference TRBV5-6 and TRBJ2-7, the CDR3 gives the full variable domain: DAGVTQSPTHLIKTRGQQVTLRCSPKSGHDTVSWYQQALGQGPQFIFQYYEEEERQRGNFPDRFSGHQFPNYSSELNVNALLLGDSALYLCASSLYALRRRDYVEQYFGPGTRLTVT.

This clone was seen a handful of times. The chain joins TRBV10-3 to TRBJ1-2; maybe TRBD1 (5 bases). This CDR3 spans 13 amino acids. Germline V gene data show CDR1 as ENHRY and CDR2 as SYGVKD. The germline V and J ends were trimmed by 3 bases and 5 bases, with 10 bases remaining between them. CDR3 DNA: TGTGCCATCAGTGAAACAGGAAGTTATGGCTACACCTTC. Protein product: CAISETGSYGYTF.

The chain carries TRBV11-2 and TRBJ2-1; TRBD1 matches 12 bases. The CDR3 sequence is 15 residues long. Trimming cost V 5 bases and J 7 bases; bases outside gene matches: 6. The V gene's germline CDR1 is SGHAT and CDR2 FQNNGV. The CDR3 DNA is TGTGCCAGCAGCCGCCGGGGACAGGGGGCTAATGAGCAGTTCTTC. Translating it yields CASSRRGQGANEQFF.

This rearrangement joins TRBV9 to TRBJ2-5; no clear D. Germline values: CDR1 SGDLS, CDR2 YYNGEE. This CDR3 is 14 amino acids long. Trimming left V 4 bases short and J 2 bases short, with 12 bases between. CDR3 in DNA: TGTGCCAGCAGCCCCGGCGCCAGTCAAGAGACCCAGTACTTC. Protein sequence: CASSPGASQETQYF.